These 18 T cell receptor beta chains came from one sample sequenced in a study of T cell responses to AZD1222 COVID-19 vaccine. The assay was immunoSEQ multiplex PCR, and TCRdb's table has in-frame clones only and misses some. The sample holds more than 95,000 clones; approximately 89% are singletons and the top ten take around 19%. Material: peripheral blood, obtained on day 0 of AZD1222 vaccination. The receptor source for this set is an adult in good health.

The chain links TRBV19 to TRBJ2-5; possibly TRBD1 or TRBD2 for D (5 bases each). CDR3 length: 14 amino acids. The V gene lost 4 bases and the J gene lost 7 bases, with 16 bases spanning the gap. Germline V gene lookup returns CDR1 LNHDA and CDR2 SQIVND (reference sequence). The CDR3 loop reads CASSTGSLGVTQYF. CDR3 bases: TGTGCCAGTAGTACCGGGTCGTTGGGGGTGACCCAGTACTTC.

V usage is TRBV11-2 and J usage is TRBJ2-1; perhaps TRBD1 as D (5 bases). Germline-derived CDR1 and CDR2 are SGHAT and FQNNGV. V lost 5 bases and J 4 bases, leaving 18 bases between the germline ends. The CDR3 extends over 16 amino acids. DNA of the CDR3: TGTGCCAGCAGCCAAGCAGGGCTTCTTTTATACAATGAGCAGTTCTTC. Translating gives CASSQAGLLLYNEQFF.

The chain has TRBV3-1 (or the pseudogene TRBV3-2) and TRBJ2-1; possibly TRBD1 for D (6 bases). Germline-derived CDR1 and CDR2 are LGHDT and YNNKEL (reference sequence). Trimming took off 0 bases at V and 10 bases at J, with 16 bases between the two ends. The CDR3 is 15 amino acids. Written as DNA, the CDR3 is TGTGCCAGCAGCCAAGACCTGGACAGTAGACAGGAGCAGTTCTTC. Translating it yields CASSQDLDSRQEQFF.

V is TRBV15 and J is TRBJ1-2; D remains unclear. This CDR3 has 17 amino acids. The V gene lost 1 base and the J gene lost 5 bases, with 20 bases spanning the gap. Germline loops: CDR1 LNHNV, CDR2 YYDKDF (reference sequence). The CDR3 DNA reads as TGTGCCACCAGCAGAGGGTCCGGTGGAGGGATAGGGTATGGCTACACCTTC. Translated, it gives CATSRGSGGGIGYGYTF.

The chain recombines TRBV11-3 with TRBJ2-2; no definite D call. Trimming took off 0 bases at V and 0 bases at J, with 5 bases between the two ends. The CDR3 runs 15 residues. Germline assignment: CDR1 SGHNT and CDR2 YENEEA. CDR3 in amino acids: CASSLDYSNTGELFF. In DNA form, the CDR3 reads TGTGCCAGCAGCTTAGACTATTCGAACACCGGGGAGCTGTTTTTT.

The chain couples TRBV24-1 to TRBJ1-1, with D possibly TRBD1 on 6 matching bases. V lost 4 bases to trimming and J lost 2 bases, with 13 bases between them. From germline, CDR1 is KGHDR and CDR2 SFDVKD. This CDR3 contains 15 residues. The chain's CDR3 is CATSEQGRLNTEAFF. CDR3 in DNA: TGTGCCACCAGTGAGCAGGGGCGCTTAAACACTGAAGCTTTCTTT.

The rearrangement uses TRBV7-9 and TRBJ1-2, with 9 bases identical to TRBD1. This CDR3 contains 17 residues. V was pared by 5 bases and J by 0 bases, with 10 bases of the junction left unmatched. Germline assignment: CDR1 SEHNR and CDR2 FQNEAQ (reference sequence). The CDR3 region is CASSPRTGQGSNYGYTF. The CDR3 bases are TGTGCCAGCAGCCCGAGAACGGGACAGGGTTCTAACTATGGCTACACCTTC.

The V gene is TRBV3-1 (or the pseudogene TRBV3-2), the J gene TRBJ2-2; 8 bases are shared with TRBD2. This CDR3 contains 17 residues. V dropped 0 bases and J dropped 5; count of bases not matched to a gene: 8. Germline V gives CDR1 LGHDT, CDR2 YNNKEL (reference sequence). The CDR3 loop is CASSQESGLVRTGELFF. The CDR3 coding sequence is TGTGCCAGCAGCCAAGAATCGGGACTAGTGCGGACCGGGGAGCTGTTTTTT.

This sequence joins TRBV13 and TRBJ2-5; TRBD2 matches 7 bases. V trimming: 7 bases; J trimming: 2 bases; junction bases outside the gene matches: 13. The length of the CDR3 is 16 residues. Germline loops: CDR1 PRHDT, CDR2 FYEKMQ (reference sequence). In DNA, the CDR3 is TGTGCCAGCAAATCTCTGGGCGGGGGAGGTCAAGAGACCCAGTACTTC. This encodes CASKSLGGGGQETQYF.

The chain joins TRBV30 to TRBJ1-2, with D perhaps TRBD1 (6 bases). The CDR3 runs 12 residues. CDR1 is GTSNPN, CDR2 SVGIG, per germline (reference sequence). Trimming removed 1 base at V and 4 bases at J, with 7 bases between. CDR3 residues: CAWSEQGYGYTF. The CDR3 DNA reads as TGTGCCTGGAGTGAACAGGGCTATGGCTACACCTTC.

Concerning this clone: Because the CDR3 is missing its conserved closing phenylalanine or tryptophan, this is likely a read error. This chain connects TRBV3-1 (or the pseudogene TRBV3-2) to TRBJ1-6; D gene unclear. The CDR3 has 15 residues. V lost 3 bases to trimming and J lost 10 bases, with 16 bases between them. Germline V CDR1 and CDR2: LGHDT, YNNKEL (reference sequence). The DNA of the CDR3 is TGTGCCAGCAGCCATCTGGGCCCGCGTGGGTCACCCCTCCACCTT. Protein product: CASSHLGPRGSPLHL.

Note on this clone: The same CDR3 arises from other DNA sequences in this sample as well. The chain carries TRBV3-1 (or the pseudogene TRBV3-2) and TRBJ1-1; no definite D call. CDR1 is LGHDT and CDR2 is YNNKEL in the germline V gene (reference sequence). This CDR3 is built from 15 residues. The V and J ends lost 4 bases and 4 bases respectively, with 16 bases between them. The CDR3 nucleotides read TGTGCCAGCAGCCCCCCCGCTGGGGTGGCCACTGAAGCTTTCTTT. Translation: CASSPPAGVATEAFF.

This sequence joins TRBV18 and TRBJ2-2, with D perhaps matching TRBD2 (5 bases). Trimming shortened V by 8 bases and J by 3 bases, and 13 bases separated the two germline ends. CDR3 length equals 14 residues. Germline V gene data show CDR1 as KGHSH and CDR2 as LQKENI. DNA for the CDR3: TGTGCCAGCCTCCGGGATCGCGACACCGGGGAGCTGTTTTTT. Amino acids: CASLRDRDTGELFF.

The rearrangement joins TRBV9 to TRBJ1-2; D is uncertain. The germline V gene encodes CDR1 SGDLS and CDR2 YYNGEE. Trimming removed 3 bases at V and 2 bases at J, with 20 bases between. This CDR3 has 17 amino acids. The CDR3 spells CASSANQNLIKNYGYTF. The CDR3 DNA is TGTGCCAGCAGCGCAAACCAAAACTTGATAAAAAACTATGGCTACACCTTC.

The V call is TRBV30, the J call TRBJ1-2; no reliable D call. CDR1 and CDR2 from the germline V gene are GTSNPN and SVGIG (reference sequence). Trimming stripped 3 bases from V and 0 bases from J, with 5 bases between. The CDR3 runs 12 residues. Here the CDR3 DNA reads TGTGCCTGGAGAAGAGCTAACTATGGCTACACCTTC. Protein sequence: CAWRRANYGYTF.

This clone was recorded a few times. The CDR3, as DNA: TGCGCCAGCAGTGATGGGGACGGCTCCTACGAGCAGTACTTC. Translated, it gives CASSDGDGSYEQYF. The V call is TRBV10-1, the J call TRBJ2-7, with D perhaps being TRBD1 or TRBD2 (5 bases each). CDR3 size: 14 residues. The germline gives CDR1 WNHNN, CDR2 SYGVQD (reference sequence). Trimming pared 3 bases from V and 0 bases from J, leaving 9 bases between.

This clone was recorded only once. The CDR3: CASSPRSGPTYEQYF. CDR3 DNA sequence: TGTGCCAGCAGCCCACGGTCGGGTCCAACCTACGAGCAGTACTTC. V usage is TRBV7-2 and J usage is TRBJ2-7, with D hard to call. In germline, CDR1 is SGHTA, CDR2 FQGNSA. V lost 5 bases to trimming and J lost 2 bases, with 16 bases between them. CDR3 length: 15 residues.

The sample holds a few counts of this clone. The chain joins TRBV7-9 to TRBJ2-7; TRBD1 matches 8 bases. V lost 4 bases to trimming and J lost 6 bases; unmatched junction nucleotides: 2. Germline V lookup: CDR1 SEHNR, CDR2 FQNEAQ (reference sequence). There are 12 residues in the CDR3. The CDR3 region is CASSSTGVEQYF. The CDR3 nucleotides read TGTGCCAGCAGCTCGACAGGGGTCGAGCAGTACTTC.